The rows below give T cell receptor beta chains drawn from one sample of a study of T-cell reconstitution after alpha-beta-depleted transplantation in children. MiXCR, run by TCRdb on the PCR reads, gives a single entry per CDR3 protein. The table lists 200,000 or so distinct CDR3 sequences, about 6% of them singletons. The sample in question was PBMCs, obtained before TCRalphabeta/CD19-depleted stem cell transplant. Source of these receptors: a girl under three years old with combined immunodeficiency, due to receive a stem cell transplant. Both conserved end residues are part of each CDR3.

j_call v_call cdr3_aa
TRBJ2-1 TRBV7-7 CASSPTASGIYNEQFF
TRBJ2-3 TRBV29-1 CSVGLEREADTQYF
TRBJ2-7 TRBV4-2 CASSQDRGASYEQYF
TRBJ2-6 TRBV27 CASSSVTASGANVLTF
TRBJ2-1 TRBV12-3/TRBV12-4 CASSFTSHEQFF
TRBJ2-1 TRBV10-3 CATTGYYNEQFF
TRBJ2-3 TRBV7-8 CASSLAVGGTDTQYF
TRBJ2-1 TRBV6-1 CASSDLRGYNEQFF
TRBJ2-2 TRBV3-1 CASSYRRDTGELFF
TRBJ2-4 TRBV20-1 CSRVAGKAKNIQYF
TRBJ2-2 TRBV7-6 CASSLGGDSRELFF
TRBJ2-7 TRBV7-2 CASSFGYGSLRYEQYF
TRBJ1-1 TRBV18 CASSRRALDMNTEAFF
TRBJ2-7 TRBV9 CASSPPTDTYEQYF
TRBJ2-3 TRBV15 CATSRDPGRDTQYF
TRBJ2-2 TRBV4-1 CASSPYNTGELFF
TRBJ2-5 TRBV4-2 CASSGLAGEFGETQYF
TRBJ2-5 TRBV7-6 CASSPPGGLVETQYF
TRBJ2-6 TRBV20-1 CSARDSSGANVLTF
TRBJ2-7 TRBV15 CATSGWTSGNYEQYF
TRBJ2-7 TRBV7-8 CASSVYQGIYYEQYF
TRBJ2-7 TRBV4-3 CASSQDYRGRIYEQYF
TRBJ1-1 TRBV4-1 CASSQDLVAGGDTEAFF
TRBJ2-1 TRBV15 CATSRDPLAGGPNEQFF
TRBJ2-1 TRBV29-1 CSVYPGQGVSYNEQFF
TRBJ2-7 TRBV25-1 CASGTPTEQYF
TRBJ1-2 TRBV6-2/TRBV6-3 CASGQPWANYGYTF
TRBJ2-5 TRBV11-2 CASSLWGQVKETQYF
TRBJ1-5 TRBV12-3/TRBV12-4 CASSPQTGYQPQHF
TRBJ1-1 TRBV7-6 CASSFSTGRMNTEAFF
TRBJ2-1 TRBV29-1 CSAEDGNEQFF
TRBJ2-3 TRBV20-1 CSARVFGTSTDTQYF
TRBJ2-7 TRBV4-1 CASSQDGDSGGPIGIGYEQYF
TRBJ1-1 TRBV24-1 CAASDARTGPTEAFF
TRBJ2-5 TRBV28 CASSLPHKETQYF
TRBJ2-5 TRBV28 CASSLIAPETQYF
TRBJ2-1 TRBV20-1 CSARDSGFEQFF
TRBJ2-5 TRBV15 CATSRDRWETQYF
TRBJ1-4 TRBV7-9 CASSPGQGGDEKLFF
TRBJ1-1 TRBV29-1 CSVAPWEAEAFF
TRBJ1-2 TRBV29-1 CSVTGQFSYGYTF
TRBJ2-1 TRBV12-3/TRBV12-4 CASSFLGGTYNEQFF
TRBJ2-2 TRBV11-2 CASSLVGGGTGELFF
TRBJ2-3 TRBV7-6 CASSLEPSTDTQYF
TRBJ2-7 TRBV9 CASSVEPGYEQYF
TRBJ2-3 TRBV10-3 CAISVAGFGVTDTQYF
TRBJ2-2 TRBV12-3/TRBV12-4 CASSPHRGQGSAGELFF
TRBJ2-1 TRBV7-6 CASSSGQGQFF
TRBJ1-1 TRBV20-1 CSAFRAIGTEAFF
TRBJ2-4 TRBV5-1 CASSFDREGDIQYF
TRBJ2-3 TRBV20-1 CSATSGGRTDTQYF
TRBJ2-1 TRBV20-1 CSAETSRYNEQFF